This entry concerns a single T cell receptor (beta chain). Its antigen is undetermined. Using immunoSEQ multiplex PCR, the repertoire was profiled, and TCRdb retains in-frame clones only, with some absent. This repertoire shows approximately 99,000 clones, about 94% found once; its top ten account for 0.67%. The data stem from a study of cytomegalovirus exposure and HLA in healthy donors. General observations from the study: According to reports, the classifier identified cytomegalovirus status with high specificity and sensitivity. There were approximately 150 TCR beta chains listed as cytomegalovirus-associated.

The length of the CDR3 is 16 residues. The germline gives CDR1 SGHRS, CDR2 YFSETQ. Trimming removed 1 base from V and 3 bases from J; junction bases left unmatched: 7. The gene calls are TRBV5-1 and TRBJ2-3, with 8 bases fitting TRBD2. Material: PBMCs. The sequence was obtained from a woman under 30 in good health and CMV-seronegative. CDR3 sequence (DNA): TGCGCCAGCAGCTTGACGACTAGCGCGGCTACAGATACGCAGTATTTT. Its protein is CASSLTTSAATDTQYF. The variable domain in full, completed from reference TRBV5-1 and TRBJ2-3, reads KAGVTQTPRYLIKTRGQQVTLSCSPISGHRSVSWYQQTPGQGLQFLFEYFSETQRNKGNFPGRFSGRQFSNSRSEMNVSTLELGDSALYLCASSLTTSAATDTQYFGPGTRLTVL.